The 10 T cell receptor beta chains presented below share a single source sample, sequenced in a study of OX40 agonist ivuxolimab in advanced cancers. Here immunoSEQ multiplex PCR was the method, and the copy in TCRdb shows in-frame clones only, minus some. The data show around 48,000 clones, roughly 81% seen once. The sequences come from CD4+ or CD8+ T cells sorted from blood, collected in a trial of the OX40 agonist ivuxolimab. These receptors originate from an adult with an advanced solid tumor such as melanoma, head and neck, liver or kidney cancer.

V and J are TRBV2 and TRBJ2-1; D gene ambiguous. Trimming left V 7 bases short and J 12 bases short, with 19 bases between. Germline CDR1 reads SNHLY; CDR2 reads FYNNEI. This CDR3 comprises 13 residues. CDR3 bases: TGTGCCAGCACCGACGCTGCTTCCTGGGGGCAGTTCTTC. As protein: CASTDAASWGQFF.

The chain couples TRBV5-5 to TRBJ2-3; no clear D. The CDR3 length is 15 residues. The V gene's germline CDR1 is SGHKS and CDR2 YYEKEE (reference sequence). The V end lost 3 bases, the J end lost 4 bases, and 15 bases lay between the germline ends. The CDR3 DNA sequence: TGTGCCAGCAGCTCTAAACAAACGGCGGCAGATACGCAGTATTTT. Residues: CASSSKQTAADTQYF.

The V call is TRBV27, the J call TRBJ2-7, with 7 bases identical to TRBD1. Germline-derived CDR1 and CDR2 are MNHEY and SMNVEV (reference sequence). This CDR3 spans 14 amino acids. V trimming: 6 bases; J trimming: 4 bases; junction bases outside the gene matches: 9. The CDR3 DNA reads TGTGCCAGCAGACGTACGTGGGACAGTTACGAGCAGTACTTC. It codes for CASRRTWDSYEQYF.

The chain uses TRBV9 and TRBJ2-6; unclear D gene. Germline CDR1 is SGDLS and CDR2 is YYNGEE. V lost 0 bases, J lost 0 bases, and 7 bases lay in between. The CDR3 sequence is 16 residues long. DNA for the CDR3: TGTGCCAGCAGCGTAGTCCCCCTCTCTGGGGCCAACGTCCTGACTTTC. This encodes CASSVVPLSGANVLTF. Together with reference TRBV9 and TRBJ2-6, the CDR3 gives the full variable domain: DSGVTQTPKHLITATGQRVTLRCSPRSGDLSVYWYQQSLDQGLQFLIQYYNGEERAKGNILERFSAQQFPDLHSELNLSSLELGDSALYFCASSVVPLSGANVLTFGAGSRLTVL.

V is TRBV6-6 and J is TRBJ2-2; 12 bases match TRBD2. Per germline, CDR1 MNHNY and CDR2 SVGAGI (reference sequence). The CDR3 consists of 16 residues. Trimming took 5 bases from V and 7 from J; bases not matched to a gene: 8. The CDR3 loop reads CASSLTSGRGGGELFF. The CDR3 nucleotides read TGTGCCAGCAGTCTGACTAGCGGGAGAGGTGGCGGGGAGCTGTTTTTT.

The V call is TRBV29-1, the J call TRBJ2-1; 8 positions match TRBD2. This CDR3 spans 15 amino acids. V dropped 2 bases and J dropped 5; count of bases not matched to a gene: 8. CDR1 and CDR2 (germline): SQVTM, ANQGSEA. CDR3 in amino acids: CSVEPPGGADNEQFF. The CDR3 DNA follows: TGCAGCGTTGAACCCCCGGGGGGGGCAGACAATGAGCAGTTCTTC.

The chain joins TRBV28 to TRBJ2-6; D possibly corresponds to TRBD1 (5 bases). V was pared by 7 bases and J by 2 bases, with 12 bases between. Germline assignment: CDR1 MDHEN and CDR2 SYDVKM. This CDR3 has 15 amino acids. CDR3 sequence: CASTRWGAGANVLTF. CDR3 nucleotide sequence: TGTGCCAGCACTCGCTGGGGCGCTGGGGCCAACGTCCTGACTTTC.

This clone was recorded only once. The chain employs TRBV6-1 and TRBJ2-7; D not certain. Germline CDR1 and CDR2: MNHNS and SASEGT. The length of the CDR3 is 13 residues. V shed 0 bases and J shed 6 bases, with 9 bases lying between them. Here the CDR3 reads CASSEATRSEQYF. CDR3 sequence (DNA): TGTGCCAGCAGTGAAGCGACGAGGAGCGAGCAGTACTTC.

This chain connects TRBV9 to TRBJ2-1; D is possibly TRBD2 (6 bases). Germline V lookup: CDR1 SGDLS, CDR2 YYNGEE. CDR3 size: 16 residues. Trimming cost V 0 bases and J 6 bases, with 16 bases left between them. In nucleotides, the CDR3 is TGTGCCAGCAGCGTAGGGGGGAGACTAGGATCCAATGAGCAGTTCTTC. It codes for CASSVGGRLGSNEQFF.

The rearrangement links TRBV7-3 to TRBJ2-1, with TRBD1 identical over 12 bases. The CDR3 is 18 residues long. With 5 bases clipped from V and 0 bases from J, the junction kept 8 bases outside the gene matches. Germline loops: CDR1 SGHTA, CDR2 FQGTGA. CDR3 sequence reads: CASSRDRGHSDSYNEQFF. The CDR3 DNA follows: TGTGCCAGCAGCCGGGACAGGGGGCATTCGGACTCCTACAATGAGCAGTTCTTC.